This T cell receptor (beta chain) derives from a study of shared clonotypes between healthy human individuals. Germline V gene data show CDR1 as MNHEY and CDR2 as SVGAGI. There are 14 residues in the CDR3. Trimming pared 3 bases from V and 1 base from J, leaving 10 bases between. TCRdb keeps only in-frame clones here, not all; method: immunoSEQ multiplex PCR. The profile shows about 2.3 million clones, more than 80% of them singletons. The J gene is TRBJ2-7, the V gene TRBV6-5; D uncertain. Material for sequencing was naive CD4+ T cells from PBMCs. The sample's subset: CD45RA+ positively selected. The receptor comes from a man between 18 and 29 years old in good health. Some clones in this sample may be carry-over from other donors' samples. CDR3 in amino acids: CASSYATGSYEQYF. CDR3 bases: TGTGCCAGCAGTTATGCAACGGGTTCCTACGAGCAGTACTTC.